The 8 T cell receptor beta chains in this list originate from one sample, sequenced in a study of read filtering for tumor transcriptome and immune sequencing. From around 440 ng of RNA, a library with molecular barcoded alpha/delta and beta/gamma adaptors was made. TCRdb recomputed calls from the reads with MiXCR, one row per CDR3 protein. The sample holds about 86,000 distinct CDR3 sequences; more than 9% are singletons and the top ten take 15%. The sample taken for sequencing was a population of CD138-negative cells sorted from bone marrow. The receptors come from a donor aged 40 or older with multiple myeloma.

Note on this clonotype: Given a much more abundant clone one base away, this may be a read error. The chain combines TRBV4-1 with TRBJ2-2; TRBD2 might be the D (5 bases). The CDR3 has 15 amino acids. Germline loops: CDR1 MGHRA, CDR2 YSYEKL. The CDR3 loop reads CASSHRHVGTGELVF. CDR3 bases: TGCGCCAGCAGCCACCGACACGTCGGCACCGGGGAGCTGGTTTTT.

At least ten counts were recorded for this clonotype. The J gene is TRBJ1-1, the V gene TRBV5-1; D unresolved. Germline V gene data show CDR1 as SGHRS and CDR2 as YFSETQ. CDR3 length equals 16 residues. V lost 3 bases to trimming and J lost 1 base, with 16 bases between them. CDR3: CASSSRTWDSNTEAFF. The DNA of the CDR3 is TGCGCCAGCAGCTCCAGGACGTGGGATTCGAACACTGAAGCTTTCTTT.

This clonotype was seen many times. CDR3 loop: CSARPSRGTDTQYF. For the CDR3, the DNA is TGCAGTGCTAGGCCCTCCAGGGGTACAGATACGCAGTATTTT. This chain connects TRBV20-1 to TRBJ2-3; D possibly corresponds to TRBD1 (6 bases). Trimming pared 3 bases from V and 3 bases from J, leaving 13 bases between. This CDR3 comprises 14 residues. Germline V gives CDR1 DFQATT, CDR2 SNEGSKA (reference sequence).

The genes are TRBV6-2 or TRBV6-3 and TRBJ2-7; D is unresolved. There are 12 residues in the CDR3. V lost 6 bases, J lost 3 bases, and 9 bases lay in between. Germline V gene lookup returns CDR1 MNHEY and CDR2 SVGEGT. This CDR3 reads CASSDIHYEQYF. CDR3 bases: TGTGCCAGCAGCGACATACACTACGAGCAGTACTTC.

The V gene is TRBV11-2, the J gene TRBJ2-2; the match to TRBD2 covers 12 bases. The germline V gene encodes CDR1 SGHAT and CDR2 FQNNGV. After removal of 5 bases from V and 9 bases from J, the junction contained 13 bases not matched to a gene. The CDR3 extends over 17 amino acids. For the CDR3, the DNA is TGTGCCAGCAGCGCGGGACTAGCGGGCCGGTTTTACCGGGAGCTGTTTTTT. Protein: CASSAGLAGRFYRELFF.

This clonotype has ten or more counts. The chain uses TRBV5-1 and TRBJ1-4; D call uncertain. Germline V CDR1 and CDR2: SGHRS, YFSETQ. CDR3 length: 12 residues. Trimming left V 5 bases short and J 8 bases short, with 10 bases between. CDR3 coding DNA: TGCGCCAGCAGTCCCGGAAGGGAAAAACTGTTTTTT. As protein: CASSPGREKLFF.

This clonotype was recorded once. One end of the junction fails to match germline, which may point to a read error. The CDR3 DNA sequence: TGTGCCAGCGGCTTAGCGATGGTAGCGGGACCGAACCCCAGCTCCTACAATAAGCAGTTCTTC. Amino acid sequence: CASGLAMVAGPNPSSYNKQFF. This chain uses TRBV7-2 with TRBJ2-1, with 8 bases identical to TRBD2. This CDR3 is built from 21 residues. CDR1 is SGHTA and CDR2 is FQGNSA in the germline V gene.

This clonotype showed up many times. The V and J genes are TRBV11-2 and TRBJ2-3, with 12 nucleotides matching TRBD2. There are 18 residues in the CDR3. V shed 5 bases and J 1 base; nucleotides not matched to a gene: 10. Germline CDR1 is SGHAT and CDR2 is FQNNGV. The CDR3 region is CASSPLATSGGGTDTQYF. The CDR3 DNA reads TGTGCCAGCAGCCCACTAGCGACTAGCGGGGGTGGCACAGATACGCAGTATTTT.